This T cell receptor beta chain is drawn from a study of cytomegalovirus exposure and HLA in healthy donors. Study overall: An earlier analysis identified 120 million or so unique TCR beta sequences in some 170 million T cells. Study-level points and caveats: Differences between HLA loci emerged in a later analysis of TCR association rates, with DRB1 most and HLA-C fewest. Listed as cytomegalovirus-associated were 150 or so TCR beta chains. In a later analysis, specific HLA alleles were associated with under 20,000 TCR beta sequences at a 0.05 false discovery rate.

A multiplex PCR was run with 60 Vbeta primers and 13 Jbeta primers. The table came from immunoSEQ multiplex PCR; TCRdb's copy has only in-frame clones and leaves some out. The sample holds over 150,000 clones, approximately 71% seen once. Trimming removed 5 bases at V and 8 bases at J, with 16 bases between. This CDR3 has 15 amino acids. The V gene's germline CDR1 is LNHDA and CDR2 SQIVND (reference sequence). This clone has just a few counts. Its antigen is as yet unknown. Sequenced material: PBMCs. The receptor was derived from a woman between 18 and 30 years old in good health and CMV-seropositive. The chain carries TRBV19 and TRBJ1-6, with unresolved D. CDR3 sequence reads: CASSPKIRDYSPLHF. The CDR3 DNA follows: TGTGCCAGTAGTCCTAAGATACGGGATTATTCACCCCTCCACTTT. Variable domain in full (rest from reference TRBV19 and TRBJ1-6): DGGITQSPKYLFRKEGQNVTLSCEQNLNHDAMYWYRQDPGQGLRLIYYSQIVNDFQKGDIAEGYSVSREKKESFPLTVTSAQKNPTAFYLCASSPKIRDYSPLHFGNGTRLTVT.